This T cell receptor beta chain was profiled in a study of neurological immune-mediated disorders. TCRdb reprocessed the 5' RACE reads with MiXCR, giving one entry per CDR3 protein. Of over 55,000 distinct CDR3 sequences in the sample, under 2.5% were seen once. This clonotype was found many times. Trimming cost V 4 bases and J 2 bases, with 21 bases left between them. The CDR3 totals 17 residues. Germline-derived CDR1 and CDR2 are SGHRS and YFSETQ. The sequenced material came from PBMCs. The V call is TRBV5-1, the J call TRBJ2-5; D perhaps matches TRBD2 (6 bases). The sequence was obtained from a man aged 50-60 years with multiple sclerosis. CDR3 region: CASSLGGLQGKQETQYF. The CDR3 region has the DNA TGCGCCAGCAGCCTCGGGGGATTGCAAGGCAAACAAGAGACCCAGTACTTC.